These T cell receptor beta chains were read from a single sample in a study of T cell repertoires in cytomegalovirus infection. TCRdb called the reads again in MiXCR, with one record for every CDR3 protein. The repertoire holds under 200,000 distinct CDR3 sequences, with about 15% as singletons. Sequencing used CD8+ T cells from PBMCs. These TCRs come from a human donor in good health (CMV status not recorded). Some clones in this sample may be carry-over from other donors' samples. Each CDR3 is given without its conserved first and last residue. Each record gives: D gene, V gene, J gene, clone size, CDR3 protein. D genes are given only for firm matches. Size is omitted from some rows. Given values are once, few, many or a class for expanded clones.

>-|TRBV10-3|TRBJ1-5|-
ARPRESDQPQH
>TRBD1|TRBV7-9|TRBJ1-4|-
ASSPNLSGQGGSNEKLF
>-|TRBV13|TRBJ1-6|-
ASTNSGRNSPLH
>TRBD1|TRBV11-1|TRBJ2-7|-
ASSHGTGGIYEQY
>-|TRBV11-2|TRBJ1-1|-
ASRLRGNTEAF
>-|TRBV28|TRBJ1-1|few
ASSYDREFLDTEAF
>TRBD1|TRBV27|TRBJ2-7|-
ASTPGTGTYEQY
>TRBD2|TRBV12-3/TRBV12-4|TRBJ2-1|-
ASRVAGDSYNEQF
>-|TRBV29-1|TRBJ2-1|few
SAQDRPGPL
>TRBD1|TRBV7-8|TRBJ1-2|few
ASRTGNVGYT
>-|TRBV27|TRBJ2-2|-
ASRLRQVLGELF
>-|TRBV20-1|TRBJ2-5|-
SARIIVATQETQY
>TRBD2|TRBV6-5|TRBJ2-1|-
ASKRSSGEYNEQF
>TRBD1|TRBV7-2|TRBJ2-5|few
ASTDRGLQETQY
>-|TRBV27|TRBJ2-7|few
ASRPLASGRSYEQY
>-|TRBV7-6|TRBJ1-2|-
ASSLQSSGGYT
>-|TRBV28|TRBJ1-1|-
ASSLSFTTEAF
>-|TRBV6-6|TRBJ2-4|few
ASRYNPFDIQY
>-|TRBV6-2/TRBV6-3|TRBJ1-3|few
ASSYSVVFENTIY
>-|TRBV9|TRBJ2-5|few
ASSVGMYQETQY
>-|TRBV29-1|TRBJ1-2|few
SVEELRGKDGYT
>TRBD1|TRBV4-1|TRBJ2-3|few
ASSQGDSHQDTQY
>-|TRBV29-1|TRBJ2-7|-
SVAGKEGSYEQY
>TRBD1|TRBV7-2|TRBJ1-3|many
ASSPTGAGNTIY
>TRBD1|TRBV6-2/TRBV6-3|TRBJ2-2|once
ARLSEGARRQTGELF
>-|TRBV28|TRBJ1-3|-
ASRLDSRTSGNTIY
>-|TRBV7-8|TRBJ2-7|-
ASSSSVSSYEQY
>-|TRBV12-5|TRBJ1-2|-
ASGRTQKNYGYT
>-|TRBV7-9|TRBJ2-1|-
ASSLGTEEQF
>TRBD1|TRBV19|TRBJ2-1|few
ASSMKGQYNEQF
>-|TRBV7-2|TRBJ2-1|few
ASSLDPRHSGYYNEQF
>-|TRBV6-6|TRBJ1-5|-
ASSQGQPQH
>-|TRBV6-6|TRBJ2-1|few
ASSPGWVYNEQF
>-|TRBV6-5|TRBJ2-6|few
ASSIGSGANVLT
>-|TRBV29-1|TRBJ2-7|few
SVEDGEYEQY
>-|TRBV10-3|TRBJ2-5|-
AIRTNLQETQY
>-|TRBV5-1|TRBJ1-2|-
ASSLLGGDGYT
>-|TRBV7-9|TRBJ2-5|few
ASSLGWAGLETQY
>-|TRBV7-8|TRBJ2-3|few
ASSPTLGRTDTQY
>TRBD2|TRBV7-2|TRBJ2-1|-
ASSLVASGASYNEQF
>-|TRBV2|TRBJ1-5|-
ASLAHSNQPQH
>TRBD2|TRBV7-9|TRBJ2-1|-
ASSQTSGSHNEQF
>-|TRBV7-2|TRBJ2-7|few
ASSLNIYYEQY
>TRBD1|TRBV28|TRBJ1-5|few
ASKSGQGHQPQH
>-|TRBV27|TRBJ2-7|few
ASSLSIKDEQY
>TRBD2|TRBV7-8|TRBJ2-2|-
ASSFPIAGGLGELF
>-|TRBV11-2|TRBJ2-1|few
ASSSGGGLYNEQF
>-|TRBV12-3/TRBV12-4|TRBJ2-7|few
AITLDGSYEQY
>-|TRBV7-9|TRBJ1-1|few
ASSASGGKNTEAF
>-|TRBV20-1|TRBJ1-5|-
SALGRGTQPQH
>-|TRBV9|TRBJ1-1|-
ASSVAPSRSNTEAF
>-|TRBV5-6|TRBJ2-5|few
ASSLSPAPRETQY
>-|TRBV7-2|TRBJ2-7|many
ASSLEVMGRGVYEQY
>-|TRBV7-3|TRBJ1-1|few
ASKAVNTEAF
>-|TRBV7-9|TRBJ1-5|-
ASSGTSTYNQPQH
>-|TRBV29-1|TRBJ2-2|-
SVVGGNTGELF
>-|TRBV4-3|TRBJ2-1|few
ASRQRIDNVNEQF
>-|TRBV27|TRBJ2-1|-
ASSLRQVIGEQF